This T cell receptor beta chain is from a study of cytomegalovirus exposure and HLA in healthy donors. Study-wide findings and caveats: The classifier reportedly diagnosed cytomegalovirus status with high sensitivity and specificity.

V dropped 6 bases and J dropped 1; count of bases not matched to a gene: 11. The CDR3 consists of 16 residues. Germline V gene lookup returns CDR1 SGHDN and CDR2 FVKESK. Produced via immunoSEQ multiplex PCR; TCRdb's table is partial and in-frame only. The sample lists fewer than 200,000 clones; 91% were seen once. A remark on this clone: The antigen remains undetermined.

The sequenced sample was PBMCs. This receptor was obtained from a woman between 18 and 29 years old in good health and CMV-seropositive. The chain links TRBV14 to TRBJ1-2; 7 bases agree with TRBD1. CDR3 coding DNA: TGTGCCAGCAGTCGCACGTCCGGGACAGTTAACTATGGCTACACCTTC. It encodes CASSRTSGTVNYGYTF. Based on the CDR3 plus reference TRBV14 and TRBJ1-2, the full variable domain is EAGVTQFPSHSVIEKGQTVTLRCDPISGHDNLYWYRRVMGKEIKFLLHFVKESKQDESGMPNNRFLAERTGGTYSTLKVQPAELEDSGVYFCASSRTSGTVNYGYTFGSGTRLTVV.